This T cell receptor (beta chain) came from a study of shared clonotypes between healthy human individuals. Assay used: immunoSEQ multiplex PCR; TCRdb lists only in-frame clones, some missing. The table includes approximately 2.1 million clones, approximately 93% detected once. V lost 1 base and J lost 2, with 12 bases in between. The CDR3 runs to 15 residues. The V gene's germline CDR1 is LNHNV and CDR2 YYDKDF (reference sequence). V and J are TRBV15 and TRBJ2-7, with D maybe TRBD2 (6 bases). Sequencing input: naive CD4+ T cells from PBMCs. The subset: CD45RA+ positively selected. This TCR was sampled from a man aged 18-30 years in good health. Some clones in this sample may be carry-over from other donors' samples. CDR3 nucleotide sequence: TGTGCCACCAGCAGAGGAAACGCGGGGCCCTACGAGCAGTACTTC. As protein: CATSRGNAGPYEQYF.